Sequencing of this T cell receptor beta chain was carried out in a study of cytomegalovirus exposure and HLA in healthy donors. General study results and limits: An analysis that was carried out later associated 16,951 TCR beta sequences with HLA alleles at 0.05 false discovery rate.

Researchers ran the PCR with 60 Vbeta and 13 Jbeta primers. Produced via immunoSEQ multiplex PCR; TCRdb's table is partial and in-frame only. Found here are 100,000 to 150,000 clones, roughly four fifths of them singletons; the top ten hold roughly 1.1%. About this clone: Its antigen is unidentified.

The ends lost 0 bases at V and 6 bases at J; junction bases unmatched: 4. The CDR3 sequence is 15 residues long. Germline CDR1 reads SGHAT; CDR2 reads FQNNGV. The source of this sequence is a boy younger than 18 in good health and CMV-seronegative. The sequenced sample was PBMCs. The gene calls are TRBV11-2 and TRBJ2-2; 7 bases map to TRBD1. CDR3 protein: CASSLDRGFAGELFF. For the CDR3, the DNA is TGTGCCAGCAGCTTAGACAGGGGGTTTGCCGGGGAGCTGTTTTTT.